One sample yielded the 25 T cell receptor beta chains listed below, sequenced in a study of T cells in Graves' hyperthyroidism and ophthalmopathy (dated by TCRdb to between 2018 and 2021). Library creation used multiplex PCR. For sequencing, an Illumina HiSeq 2000 was employed. TCR beta CDR3 regions were amplified from RNA transcripts. The TCR CDR3 was subjected to a first round of RT-PCR using the HTBI primer set and the Qiagen OneStep RT-PCR kit. TCRdb reprocessing: public reads trimmed at Q25 with fastp, clones called with MiXCR, in-frame beta chains kept. Every distinct CDR3 protein forms one entry, paired with its most common genes and DNA. Across this sample there are 650,000 to 800,000 distinct CDR3 sequences, with 45% seen only once. The top ten clonotypes cover 6.5% to 9% of the sample. Sequencing was performed on peripheral blood or thyroid tissue (not recorded which). The source is an adult man with Graves' disease, either hyperthyroidism or ophthalmopathy (not recorded which).

This clonotype was counted a few times. The rearrangement links TRBV9 to TRBJ1-3; D is unclear. V lost 2 bases, J lost 0 bases, and 12 bases lay in between. CDR1 and CDR2 (germline): SGDLS, YYNGEE. This CDR3 comprises 16 residues. In DNA, the CDR3 is TGTGCCAGCAGCGTTCACCGGGATCCCTCTGGAAACACCATATATTTT. Translated, it gives CASSVHRDPSGNTIYF.

The chain uses TRBV29-1 and TRBJ2-7; TRBD1 is a possible D gene (5 bases). The germline V gene has CDR1 SQVTM and CDR2 ANQGSEA. There are 12 residues in the CDR3. Trimming took off 8 bases at V and 6 bases at J, with 17 bases between the two ends. The CDR3 DNA follows: TGCAGCAGCCTGTGCAGGGAATGCGAGCAGTACTTC. It encodes CSSLCRECEQYF.

The rearrangement links TRBV4-1 to TRBJ1-1; a possible D gene is TRBD1 (6 bases). The V gene lost 7 bases and the J gene lost 5 bases, with 14 bases spanning the gap. CDR1 MGHRA and CDR2 YSYEKL come from the germline V gene. There are 13 residues in the CDR3. CDR3 DNA sequence: TGCGCCAGCAAGGGGGGTGGGGGAACTGAAGCTTTCTTT. Translating it yields CASKGGGGTEAFF.

The chain employs TRBV2 and TRBJ1-2; weak D call: TRBD1 (6 bases). Trimming stripped 0 bases from V and 4 bases from J, with 9 bases between. The CDR3 extends over 14 amino acids. Germline-derived CDR1 and CDR2 are SNHLY and FYNNEI. CDR3 DNA sequence: TGTGCCAGCAGTGAAGCCCGGGACATCTATGGCTACACCTTC. This encodes CASSEARDIYGYTF.

The chain is built from TRBV6-6 and TRBJ1-2; TRBD1 agrees at 8 bases. V dropped 5 bases and J dropped 3; count of bases not matched to a gene: 5. CDR1 is MNHNY, CDR2 SVGAGI, per germline (reference sequence). The CDR3 loop spans 14 amino acids. The CDR3, as DNA: TGTGCCAGCAGTCCAATACAGGGGGACTATGGCTACACCTTC. Protein product: CASSPIQGDYGYTF.

The chain uses TRBV7-2 and TRBJ2-5; D is perhaps TRBD1 (5 bases). V was shortened by 4 bases and J by 7 bases, with 19 bases between the two germline ends. Germline-derived CDR1 and CDR2 are SGHTA and FQGNSA. This CDR3 has 15 amino acids. CDR3 loop: CASSSTWTPMGTQYF. The CDR3 DNA reads TGTGCCAGCAGCTCAACCTGGACACCGATGGGGACCCAGTACTTC.

In this sample, this clonotype turned up a few times. This rearrangement joins TRBV12-3 or TRBV12-4 to TRBJ1-2; 7 bases align to TRBD1. CDR3 length: 13 residues. V lost 1 base to trimming and J lost 7 bases; unmatched junction nucleotides: 3. The CDR3 loop is CASSLGQGVGYTF. As DNA, the CDR3 is TGTGCCAGCAGTTTAGGGCAGGGGGTTGGCTACACCTTC.

Points on this clonotype: A much larger clone differs by one base, so this may be a read error. This sequence joins TRBV10-3 and TRBJ1-2; 7 nucleotides match TRBD1. V lost 2 bases and J lost 7; bases outside the gene matches: 10. In germline, CDR1 is ENHRY, CDR2 SYGVKD. The CDR3 loop spans 15 amino acids. In DNA, the CDR3 is TGTGCCATCAGTGAGGGTAGGGGGCGAAGGGGTGGCTACACCTTC. This translates into CAISEGRGRRGGYTF.

This clonotype has only a few counts. The rearrangement uses TRBV24-1 and TRBJ1-2; no firm D call. Germline CDR1 and CDR2: KGHDR and SFDVKD. This CDR3 is built from 9 residues. The V and J ends lost 3 bases and 8 bases respectively, with 0 bases between them. Here the CDR3 reads CATSDGYTF. CDR3 bases: TGTGCCACCAGTGATGGCTACACCTTC.

This chain uses TRBV7-9 with TRBJ1-4; possibly TRBD1 for D (6 bases). Germline CDR1 reads SEHNR; CDR2 reads FQNEAQ (reference sequence). CDR3 size: 15 residues. V lost 6 bases and J lost 5, with 16 bases in between. In DNA form, the CDR3 reads TGTGCCAGCAGTGCCCGCCGGGACATAAATGAAAAACTGTTTTTT. It translates to CASSARRDINEKLFF.

This chain connects TRBV20-1 to TRBJ2-7; D may be TRBD1 or TRBD2 (5 bases each). The V end lost 2 bases, the J end lost 2 bases, and 19 bases lay between the germline ends. The CDR3 runs 16 residues. The V gene's germline CDR1 is DFQATT and CDR2 SNEGSKA (reference sequence). This chain's CDR3 is CSARPRSGPRAYEQYF. In nucleotides, the CDR3 is TGCAGTGCTAGACCACGATCGGGACCCCGGGCCTACGAGCAGTACTTC.

This clonotype was seen only a few times. The rearrangement links TRBV7-2 to TRBJ1-5; D is undetermined. Germline CDR1 is SGHTA and CDR2 is FQGNSA. The CDR3 loop spans 14 amino acids. Trimming took 5 bases from V and 6 from J, leaving 14 bases between them. The CDR3 DNA reads TGTGCCAGCAGCCTGGCCGGGGAAGTTCAGCCCCAGCATTTT. Its protein product is CASSLAGEVQPQHF. Using reference TRBV7-2 and TRBJ1-5 for the parts outside the CDR3, the full variable domain is GAGVSQSPSNKVTEKGKDVELRCDPISGHTALYWYRQSLGQGLEFLIYFQGNSAPDKSGLPSDRFSAERTGGSVSTLTIQRTQQEDSAVYLCASSLAGEVQPQHFGDGTRLSIL.

The CDR3 reads CAISGDSDDGYTF. The CDR3 DNA reads TGTGCCATCAGCGGGGACAGCGATGATGGCTACACCTTC. The chain couples TRBV10-3 to TRBJ1-2, with TRBD1 matching over 7 bases. Looked up from germline, CDR1 is ENHRY and CDR2 is SYGVKD. The CDR3 loop spans 13 amino acids. The trim removed 6 bases at V and 6 bases at J, leaving 7 bases unmatched.

This clonotype has more than one count but fewer than ten. This chain uses TRBV2 with TRBJ1-4, with D possibly matching TRBD1 (6 bases). V was trimmed by 3 bases and J by 7 bases, leaving 12 bases between them. Germline V lookup: CDR1 SNHLY, CDR2 FYNNEI. This CDR3 spans 14 amino acids. CDR3 residues: CASSDRGGIEKLFF. In nucleotides, the CDR3 is TGTGCCAGCAGTGACAGGGGAGGGATTGAAAAACTGTTTTTT. Based on the CDR3 plus reference TRBV2 and TRBJ1-4, the full variable domain is EPEVTQTPSHQVTQMGQEVILRCVPISNHLYFYWYRQILGQKVEFLVSFYNNEISEKSEIFDDQFSVERPDGSNFTLKIRSTKLEDSAMYFCASSDRGGIEKLFFGSGTQLSVL.

This clonotype was detected only a few times. V usage is TRBV7-9 and J usage is TRBJ1-2; D unclear. This CDR3 is built from 11 residues. V was cut by 6 bases and J by 8 bases, with 10 bases left in between. The germline gives CDR1 SEHNR, CDR2 FQNEAQ (reference sequence). This CDR3 is CASSGPSGYTF. The CDR3 region has the DNA TGTGCCAGCAGTGGGCCGAGCGGCTACACCTTC.

The sample holds many counts of this clonotype. V usage is TRBV29-1 and J usage is TRBJ2-7, with 7 bases fitting TRBD1. Unmatched junction bases numbered 8, after V lost 7 bases and J lost 2 bases. The CDR3 has 13 amino acids. Looked up from germline, CDR1 is SQVTM and CDR2 is ANQGSEA. The chain's CDR3 is CSAQGVSTYEQYF. Written as DNA, the CDR3 is TGCAGCGCGCAGGGGGTCTCTACCTACGAGCAGTACTTC.

Note on this clonotype: A much larger clone is a single base away; this may be a read error. V and J are TRBV7-9 and TRBJ1-2; D possibly corresponds to TRBD1 (6 bases). This CDR3 region has 13 residues. V was trimmed by 8 bases and J by 0 bases, leaving 10 bases between them. Germline loops: CDR1 SEHNR, CDR2 FQNEAQ (reference sequence). CDR3 sequence (DNA): TGTGCCAGCGGCCCAGGGGCTAACTATGGCTACACCTTC. Protein product: CASGPGANYGYTF.

This clonotype has more than one count but fewer than ten. The chain carries TRBV7-8 and TRBJ1-6; D gene ambiguous. This CDR3 is 15 amino acids long. The germline CDR1 and CDR2 sequences are SGHVS and FQNEAQ. V was shortened by 3 bases and J by 7 bases, with 13 bases between the two germline ends. The CDR3 reads CASSLFKGFNSPLHF. CDR3 sequence (DNA): TGTGCCAGCAGCTTGTTCAAGGGTTTCAATTCACCCCTCCACTTT.

The chain joins TRBV7-3 to TRBJ2-5; 9 bases fit TRBD1. This CDR3 spans 15 amino acids. From germline, CDR1 is SGHTA and CDR2 FQGTGA. The junction had 6 bases not matched to a gene; V was cut back by 2 bases and J by 5 bases. The CDR3 DNA reads as TGTGCCAGCAGCTTATGGGGGACAGGGCTCGAGACCCAGTACTTC. It specifies CASSLWGTGLETQYF. Together with reference TRBV7-3 and TRBJ2-5, the CDR3 gives the full variable domain: GAGVSQTPSNKVTEKGKYVELRCDPISGHTALYWYRQSLGQGPEFLIYFQGTGAADDSGLPNDRFFAVRPEGSVSTLKIQRTERGDSAVYLCASSLWGTGLETQYFGPGTRLLVL.

This clonotype has a handful of counts. At one boundary the junction diverges from the germline segment, which might be a read error. The chain is built from TRBV9 and TRBJ2-7; possibly TRBD1 for D (7 bases). The length of the CDR3 is 16 residues. Germline V lookup: CDR1 SGDLS, CDR2 YYNGEE. The CDR3 DNA sequence: TGCGCCAGCAGCCAAGGGGGGACAGCCTTTTCCTACGAGCAGTACTTC. It encodes CASSQGGTAFSYEQYF. The whole variable domain, filled in from reference TRBV9 and TRBJ2-7, reads DSGVTQTPKHLITATGQRVTLRCSPRSGDLSVYWYQQSLDQGLQFLIQYYNGEERAKGNILERFSAQQFPDLHSELNLSSLELGDSALYFCASSQGGTAFSYEQYFGPGTRLTVT.

This clonotype has at least ten counts. V is TRBV2 and J is TRBJ2-5; 10 nucleotides line up with TRBD2. After removal of 4 bases from V and 0 bases from J, the junction contained 5 bases not matched to a gene. Germline V CDR1 and CDR2: SNHLY, FYNNEI. The CDR3 totals 16 residues. CDR3 residues: CASSGYLAGDQETQYF. In DNA form, the CDR3 reads TGTGCCAGCAGTGGGTATCTAGCGGGGGACCAAGAGACCCAGTACTTC.

This clonotype was counted many times. The chain is built from TRBV5-1 and TRBJ2-6; D call uncertain. The V end lost 0 bases, the J end lost 2 bases, and 9 bases lay between the germline ends. The CDR3 runs to 16 residues. Germline V lookup: CDR1 SGHRS, CDR2 YFSETQ. CDR3 sequence reads: CASSLEQVTGANVLTF. CDR3 nucleotides: TGCGCCAGCAGCTTGGAGCAGGTAACTGGGGCCAACGTCCTGACTTTC.

This clonotype has only a few counts. The chain recombines TRBV7-3 with TRBJ1-1; no clear D gene. Trimming shortened V by 5 bases and J by 11 bases, and 12 bases separated the two germline ends. The CDR3 spans 11 residues. Looked up from germline, CDR1 is SGHTA and CDR2 is FQGTGA. The CDR3 DNA reads as TGTGCCAGCAGCCAAGCCGATATGGCTTTCTTT. Protein product: CASSQADMAFF.

As to this clonotype: A junction boundary mismatches the germline segment, possibly from a read error. CDR3 sequence reads: CASNQRTGQPQHF. The DNA for the CDR3 is TGTGCCAGCAACCAAAGGACGGGTCAGCCCCAGCATTTT. V and J are TRBV14 and TRBJ1-5; D uncertain. The CDR3 has 13 residues. Germline CDR1 is SGHDN and CDR2 is FVKESK.

At least ten counts were recorded for this clonotype. The rearrangement links TRBV29-1 to TRBJ1-2; D ambiguous. The V gene's germline CDR1 is SQVTM and CDR2 ANQGSEA. V shed 6 bases and J shed 1 base, with 18 bases lying between them. The CDR3 extends over 15 amino acids. The CDR3 loop is CSVETDGPSNYGYTF. The DNA for the CDR3 is TGCAGCGTAGAAACCGACGGGCCAAGTAACTATGGCTACACCTTC.